This T cell receptor (beta chain) derives from a study of blood T cell repertoires in COVID-19. About the study: The cDNA or gDNA used as material had been derived from T cells, B-cell-depleted T cells, or PBMCs.

Participants came from fewer than 25 US areas, aged about 18 to 100 years. This clone was picked up one time. The CDR3 is made up of 14 amino acids. The germline gives CDR1 LNHDA, CDR2 SQIVND (reference sequence). V dropped 7 bases and J dropped 5; count of bases not matched to a gene: 8. Clones were sequenced by immunoSEQ multiplex PCR, and TCRdb holds only the in-frame ones, with some missing. This table has roughly 180,000 clones, approximately 85% appearing once. The sample taken for sequencing was PBMCs or T cells enriched from blood (not recorded which). V gene TRBV19 combines with J gene TRBJ2-5; 9 bases map to TRBD2. This receptor was taken from a man aged 35 to 55 who had recovered from COVID-19. This CDR3 reads CASTPGLAGETQYF. The CDR3 region has the DNA TGTGCCAGTACTCCGGGACTAGCCGGGGAGACCCAGTACTTC.